These T cell receptor beta chains were read from a single sample in a study of CD8 T cells in ankylosing spondylitis. TCRdb reprocessed the 5' RACE reads via MiXCR and lists one record per CDR3 protein. Altogether some 840,000 distinct CDR3 sequences are present, about 12% being singletons, with the ten largest covering 0.51%. The sequenced sample consisted of blood, either unsorted or a sorted T cell fraction (not recorded which). Every receptor here comes from a male donor with ankylosing spondylitis. The CDR3 runs from the conserved cysteine through the conserved F or W. The D gene is left open where the match is weak. The size entry is marked missing in some rows and otherwise reads once, few, many or a size class.

V gene	clone size	J gene	D gene	CDR3 protein	CDR3 DNA
TRBV4-2	few	TRBJ1-1	TRBD1	CASSQVGDRANEAFF	TGTGCCAGCAGCCAAGTTGGGGACAGGGCGAATGAAGCTTTCTTT
TRBV5-5	.	TRBJ1-5	.	CASSFNFIQFRDQPQHF	TGTGCCAGCAGCTTCAATTTTATCCAGTTCAGGGATCAGCCCCAGCATTTT
TRBV29-1	.	TRBJ1-4	.	CSAVQSSNEKLFF	TGCAGCGCCGTACAGAGCTCTAATGAAAAACTGTTTTTT
TRBV12-3/TRBV12-4	.	TRBJ1-5	.	CASNGEESDQPQHF	TGTGCCAGCAACGGAGAGGAATCCGATCAGCCCCAGCATTTT
TRBV5-1	.	TRBJ2-7	TRBD1	CASSRTGHSYEQYF	TGCGCCAGCAGCCGGACAGGTCACTCCTACGAGCAGTACTTC
TRBV6-2/TRBV6-3	.	TRBJ1-1	.	CASRGIGTVNTEAFF	TGTGCCAGCAGGGGGATTGGGACGGTGAACACTGAAGCTTTCTTT
TRBV7-2	few	TRBJ2-3	.	CASSLYHTQYF	TGTGCCAGCAGCTTATACCATACGCAGTATTTT
TRBV5-6	.	TRBJ2-1	TRBD1	CASSLVGTGYPNEQFF	TGTGCCAGCAGCTTAGTTGGGACAGGGTACCCCAATGAGCAGTTCTTC
TRBV20-1	many	TRBJ2-7	.	CSARGGTGTYEQYF	TGCAGTGCTAGAGGAGGTACAGGAACCTACGAGCAGTACTTC
TRBV4-3	few	TRBJ1-2	.	CASSQEMAVGGTYGYTF	TGCGCCAGCAGCCAAGAAATGGCAGTCGGAGGGACCTATGGCTACACCTTC
TRBV25-1	few	TRBJ1-1	.	CASSDPPDSPNTEAFF	TGTGCCAGCAGTGACCCCCCGGACAGCCCGAACACTGAAGCTTTCTTT
TRBV3-1	.	TRBJ1-1	.	CASSPAPQETEAFF	TGTGCCAGCAGCCCCGCCCCTCAAGAGACTGAAGCTTTCTTT
TRBV12-3/TRBV12-4	many	TRBJ2-1	TRBD2	CASSPSGSGSYNEQFF	TGTGCCAGCAGTCCCAGCGGGAGTGGATCCTACAATGAGCAGTTCTTC
TRBV4-1	.	TRBJ1-5	TRBD1	CASSQIGQGNQPQHF	TGCGCCAGCAGCCAGATAGGACAGGGAAATCAGCCCCAGCATTTT
TRBV27	few	TRBJ2-3	TRBD2	CASSLKTSGTDTQYF	TGTGCCAGCAGTTTGAAGACTAGCGGTACAGATACGCAGTATTTT
TRBV20-1	.	TRBJ1-1	.	CSARVGGRGTEAFF	TGCAGTGCTAGAGTTGGGGGGCGCGGAACTGAAGCTTTCTTT
TRBV20-1	.	TRBJ1-2	.	CSERGNNYGYTF	TGCAGTGAAAGGGGGAACAACTATGGCTACACCTTC
TRBV24-1	.	TRBJ1-2	.	CATSEGGRGYTF	TGTGCCACCAGTGAGGGCGGCAGAGGCTACACCTTC
TRBV10-3	few	TRBJ2-1	TRBD2	CAIGPRLADYNEQFF	TGTGCCATCGGGCCTCGACTAGCGGATTACAATGAGCAGTTCTTC
TRBV20-1	.	TRBJ2-5	TRBD2	CSASRREGLLYQETQYF	TGCAGTGCTAGTAGGCGGGAGGGCCTCCTGTACCAAGAGACCCAGTACTTC
TRBV7-2	few	TRBJ2-7	.	CASSYRGGTYEQYF	TGTGCCAGCAGCTATCGAGGGGGAACCTACGAGCAGTACTTC
TRBV20-1	few	TRBJ2-7	.	CSASGNPYEQYF	TGCAGTGCTAGCGGGAACCCCTACGAGCAGTACTTC
TRBV7-2	few	TRBJ1-1	TRBD1	CASSLRQGPTEAFF	TGTGCCAGCAGCTTAAGACAGGGGCCCACTGAAGCTTTCTTT
TRBV7-9	few	TRBJ1-2	.	CASSFSPPYGYTF	TGTGCCAGCAGCTTTTCTCCGCCCTATGGCTACACCTTC
TRBV7-9	few	TRBJ2-1	TRBD2	CASSFQGLAGGDEQFF	TGTGCCAGCAGCTTCCAGGGACTAGCGGGAGGCGATGAGCAGTTCTTC
TRBV20-1	few	TRBJ2-1	TRBD2	CSASFGLGYNEQFF	TGCAGTGCTAGTTTCGGACTAGGTTACAATGAGCAGTTCTTC
TRBV6-1	.	TRBJ1-4	.	CASSPLPVEKLFF	TGTGCCAGCAGTCCCCTCCCAGTCGAAAAACTGTTTTTT
TRBV4-3	.	TRBJ2-1	TRBD1	CASSQELGGLSNEQFF	TGCGCCAGCAGCCAAGAACTAGGGGGCCTGAGCAATGAGCAGTTCTTC
TRBV20-1	.	TRBJ2-2	.	CSARDPGGLPGELFF	TGCAGTGCTAGAGATCCAGGAGGGCTTCCCGGGGAGCTGTTTTTT
TRBV28	.	TRBJ2-2	TRBD1	CASSFPGQGDTGELFF	TGTGCCAGCAGTTTTCCGGGACAGGGGGACACCGGGGAGCTGTTTTTT
TRBV24-1	few	TRBJ1-1	.	CATSDYGVTEAFF	TGTGCCACCAGTGATTACGGGGTCACTGAAGCTTTCTTT
TRBV5-6	few	TRBJ2-7	.	CASSWRIVPYEQYF	TGTGCCAGCAGCTGGAGGATCGTCCCCTACGAGCAGTACTTC
TRBV10-3	.	TRBJ1-1	TRBD1	CAIRGTDEAFF	TGTGCCATCAGGGGGACAGATGAAGCTTTCTTT
TRBV6-5	.	TRBJ1-4	.	CASSYFSGGEGEKLFF	TGTGCCAGCAGTTACTTCTCGGGGGGCGAGGGTGAAAAACTGTTTTTT
TRBV12-3/TRBV12-4	.	TRBJ1-2	TRBD1	CASRLGQGLGGYTF	TGTGCCAGCAGATTAGGACAGGGCCTAGGTGGCTACACCTTC
TRBV18	few	TRBJ2-2	.	CASSPLVEATGELFF	TGTGCCAGCTCACCACTGGTCGAAGCCACCGGGGAGCTGTTTTTT
TRBV2	.	TRBJ2-7	TRBD1	CASRGTARYEQYF	TGTGCCAGCAGGGGGACAGCACGCTACGAGCAGTACTTC
TRBV29-1	many	TRBJ2-1	.	CSVVSIPNNEQFF	TGCAGCGTTGTTAGTATACCTAACAATGAGCAGTTCTTC
TRBV20-1	.	TRBJ2-7	.	CSARVARYSSEQYF	TGCAGTGCTAGAGTCGCCAGGTACTCCTCCGAGCAGTACTTC